The text below deals with one T cell receptor (beta chain). Germline lookup yields CDR1 SGHTA and CDR2 FQGNSA. Deletions cut 6 bases from V and 4 bases from J, with 17 bases between. This CDR3 has 15 residues. Sequenced by immunoSEQ multiplex PCR; TCRdb stores in-frame clones only, minus some. The repertoire holds more than 85,000 clones, with 85% to 90% as singletons. The entry originates in a study of control samples from healthy donors and cancer patients. The chain links TRBV7-2 to TRBJ2-3, with D possibly TRBD1 on 6 matching bases. This TCR came from a woman aged 45 to 65 in good health. The source material was blood. CDR3: CASSGGRGAPDTQYF. DNA for the CDR3: TGTGCCAGCAGTGGCGGCAGGGGCGCGCCAGATACGCAGTATTTT.